This entry lists 21 T cell receptor beta chains sequenced from one sample in a study of Ad26.COV2.S vaccination and SARS-CoV-2 variants. The sample's treatment: roughly 18 received Ad26.COV2.S at low or high dose, single or two shots; several received placebo; per-sample allocation not given. At day 63 after the first vaccine or placebo injection, samples were drawn. Produced via immunoSEQ multiplex PCR; TCRdb's table is partial and in-frame only. Here the sample spans fewer than 500,000 clones, about 88% being singletons. The sample was peripheral blood, taken in a trial of Ad26.COV2.S vaccine versus placebo. The origin of the receptors is a person aged 18-65 years who received the Ad26.COV2.S COVID-19 vaccine or a placebo.

This chain uses TRBV29-1 with TRBJ2-1, with TRBD2 matching over 12 bases. The length of the CDR3 is 17 residues. V was pared by 5 bases and J by 1 base, with 9 bases of the junction left unmatched. Germline values: CDR1 SQVTM, CDR2 ANQGSEA. For the CDR3, the DNA is TGCAGCGTTTCTAGACCGACTAGCGGGAGATCCTACAATGAGCAGTTCTTC. It translates to CSVSRPTSGRSYNEQFF.

V and J are TRBV30 and TRBJ1-2; D remains unclear. Trimming left V 1 base short and J 4 bases short, with 7 bases between. The V gene's germline CDR1 is GTSNPN and CDR2 SVGIG (reference sequence). The CDR3 has 12 residues. CDR3 nucleotides: TGTGCCTGGAGTGGCGGGCTCTATGGCTACACCTTC. It encodes CAWSGGLYGYTF. Based on the CDR3 plus reference TRBV30 and TRBJ1-2, the full variable domain is SQTIHQWPATLVQPVGSPLSLECTVEGTSNPNLYWYRQAAGRGLQLLFYSVGIGQISSEVPQNLSASRPQDRQFILSSKKLLLSDSGFYLCAWSGGLYGYTFGSGTRLTVV.

This clone was seen a single time. The J gene is TRBJ2-7, the V gene TRBV11-1; 8 bases match TRBD1. Germline CDR1 reads SGHAT; CDR2 reads FQDESV (reference sequence). This CDR3 has 13 amino acids. V gave up 4 bases and J gave up 2 bases; unmatched junction bases: 1. CDR3 amino acids: CASSSDRAYEQYV. CDR3 coding DNA: TGTGCCAGCAGCTCGGACAGGGCCTACGAGCAGTACGTC.

This rearrangement joins TRBV6-5 to TRBJ1-2; 8 bases line up with TRBD1. CDR1 MNHEY and CDR2 SVGAGI come from the germline V gene. This CDR3 spans 13 amino acids. The V segment lost 7 bases and the J segment 4 bases; nucleotides outside the gene matches: 5. The CDR3 loop is CASTRDRGYGYTF. CDR3 sequence (DNA): TGTGCCAGCACCCGAGACAGGGGCTATGGCTACACCTTC.

The chain employs TRBV5-6 and TRBJ1-2; D is undetermined. Germline CDR1 and CDR2: SGHDT and YYEEEE. Trimming left V 1 base short and J 7 bases short, with 11 bases between. CDR3 length: 13 residues. The CDR3 spells CASSLWGGGGYTF. In DNA, the CDR3 is TGTGCCAGCAGCTTGTGGGGTGGCGGTGGCTACACCTTC.

J is TRBJ2-1 and V is TRBV21-1. TRBV21-1 is given as a pseudogene. CDR3 size: 11 residues. The CDR3 protein is CASRLRDEQFF. In DNA form, the CDR3 reads TGTGCCAGCAGACTTAGGGATGAGCAGTTCTTC.

The chain is built from TRBV2 and TRBJ2-1; 10 positions match TRBD1. Germline loops: CDR1 SNHLY, CDR2 FYNNEI. The CDR3 sequence is 15 residues long. V lost 8 bases, J lost 6 bases, and 10 bases stayed unmatched. The CDR3 is CASDRGLLRVNEQFF. The CDR3 DNA reads as TGTGCCAGCGACAGGGGGCTTCTCCGGGTCAATGAGCAGTTCTTC.

J is TRBJ2-2 and V is TRBV7-9; D may be TRBD1 (5 bases). Germline-derived CDR1 and CDR2 are SEHNR and FQNEAQ (reference sequence). The V end lost 7 bases, the J end lost 7 bases, and 19 bases lay between the germline ends. This CDR3 has 15 residues. CDR3 residues: CASTLNPRVHGELFF. In DNA form, the CDR3 reads TGTGCCAGCACATTGAATCCCAGGGTACACGGGGAGCTGTTTTTT. Using reference TRBV7-9 and TRBJ2-2 for the parts outside the CDR3, the full variable domain is DTGVSQNPRHKITKRGQNVTFRCDPISEHNRLYWYRQTLGQGPEFLTYFQNEAQLEKSRLLSDRFSAERPKGSFSTLEIQRTEQGDSAMYLCASTLNPRVHGELFFGEGSRLTVL.

This clone was detected a few times. The CDR3 coding sequence is TGTGCCAGCAGCCGGGGGAATTCACCCCTCCACTTT. Its protein is CASSRGNSPLHF. The rearrangement joins TRBV3-1 (or the pseudogene TRBV3-2) to TRBJ1-6; TRBD1 is a possible D gene (5 bases). The CDR3 contains 12 residues. CDR1 and CDR2 (germline): LGHDT, YNNKEL (reference sequence). V gave up 4 bases and J gave up 7 bases, with 5 bases separating them.

V gene TRBV6-5 combines with J gene TRBJ2-7; 9 bases align to TRBD1. Trimming cost V 4 bases and J 3 bases; bases outside gene matches: 7. The CDR3 extends over 15 amino acids. From germline, CDR1 is MNHEY and CDR2 SVGAGI. The CDR3 nucleotides are TGTGCCAGCAGTTGGGGACGGACAGGGGACTACGAGCAGTACTTC. This translates into CASSWGRTGDYEQYF.

The V gene is TRBV7-9, the J gene TRBJ1-2; the D is unclear. Germline loops: CDR1 SEHNR, CDR2 FQNEAQ (reference sequence). V lost 1 base and J lost 2, with 14 bases in between. This CDR3 contains 16 residues. In nucleotides, the CDR3 is TGTGCCAGCAGCTTAGTGCTGGGCAGCGTGAACTATGGCTACACCTTC. Protein: CASSLVLGSVNYGYTF.

This rearrangement joins TRBV5-4 to TRBJ1-3, with 7 bases aligning to TRBD1. The CDR3 length is 15 residues. Trimming removed 4 bases from V and 0 bases from J; junction bases left unmatched: 4. Germline assignment: CDR1 SGHNT and CDR2 YYREEE (reference sequence). The CDR3, as DNA: TGTGCCAGCAGCAGGGACAGCCTCTCTGGAAACACCATATATTTT. Translating it yields CASSRDSLSGNTIYF.

This clone has only one observation. The gene calls are TRBV5-8 and TRBJ2-1, with D maybe TRBD2 (5 bases). The CDR3 runs to 15 residues. Trimming took off 4 bases at V and 7 bases at J, with 18 bases between the two ends. Looked up from germline, CDR1 is SGHTS and CDR2 is YDEGEE. CDR3: CASSKDWKPLNEQFF. The CDR3 DNA is TGTGCCAGCAGCAAGGACTGGAAGCCCCTAAATGAGCAGTTCTTC.

V and J are TRBV7-9 and TRBJ1-2, with unresolved D. Between the trimmed V and J ends, which lost 1 base and 1 base, there was a span of 7 bases. In germline, CDR1 is SEHNR, CDR2 FQNEAQ (reference sequence). This CDR3 spans 14 amino acids. The CDR3 loop is CASSLENSNYGYTF. CDR3 nucleotide sequence: TGTGCCAGCAGCTTAGAGAACAGTAACTATGGCTACACCTTC.

This chain uses TRBV7-2 with TRBJ2-5; 10 nucleotides align to TRBD1. The CDR3 runs to 16 residues. Trimming cost V 6 bases and J 5 bases; bases outside gene matches: 12. Germline CDR1 and CDR2: SGHTA and FQGNSA. The CDR3 coding sequence is TGTGCCAGCAGGTTAAATCGACAGGGGGCCGCGGAGACCCAGTACTTC. This translates into CASRLNRQGAAETQYF.

In its sample, this clone was seen once. The J gene is TRBJ1-3, the V gene TRBV6-6; tentatively, D is TRBD1 (6 bases). CDR3 length: 15 amino acids. Germline V CDR1 and CDR2: MNHNY, SVGAGI (reference sequence). Trimming cost V 6 bases and J 0 bases, with 12 bases left between them. CDR3 bases: TGTGCCAGCAGATCACAGGGCCTCTCTGGAAACACCATATATTTT. Amino acids: CASRSQGLSGNTIYF.

V and J are TRBV28 and TRBJ2-3; no reliable D call. The CDR3 is 12 residues long. With 3 bases removed from V and 6 bases from J, the gap between germline ends came to 7 bases. Germline V gene lookup returns CDR1 MDHEN and CDR2 SYDVKM. This CDR3 reads CASSFDHDTQYF. CDR3 sequence (DNA): TGTGCCAGCAGTTTCGATCACGATACGCAGTATTTT.

The chain has TRBV24-1 and TRBJ1-2; D uncertain. Germline loops: CDR1 KGHDR, CDR2 SFDVKD. The CDR3 contains 14 residues. Between the trimmed V and J ends, which lost 1 base and 1 base, there was a span of 6 bases. In nucleotides, the CDR3 is TGTGCCACCAGTGATTTTCAGCTTAACTATGGCTACACCTTC. Amino acids: CATSDFQLNYGYTF.

V is TRBV20-1 and J is TRBJ2-1; D remains ambiguous. V lost 3 bases and J 4 bases, leaving 16 bases between the germline ends. Germline CDR1 DFQATT, CDR2 SNEGSKA (reference sequence). This CDR3 is built from 15 residues. In nucleotides, the CDR3 is TGCAGTGCTAGTCCCCACAGTCCCCAATACAATGAGCAGTTCTTC. This gives the protein CSASPHSPQYNEQFF.

This sequence joins TRBV28 and TRBJ1-5; tentatively, D is TRBD1 (6 bases). The CDR3 sequence is 16 residues long. The germline V and J ends were trimmed by 4 bases and 0 bases, with 13 bases remaining between them. CDR1 is MDHEN and CDR2 is SYDVKM in the germline V gene. CDR3 loop: CASSSYRDYSNQPQHF. The CDR3, as DNA: TGTGCCAGCAGTTCGTACAGGGATTATAGCAATCAGCCCCAGCATTTT.

This chain links TRBV4-3 with TRBJ2-6; tentative D call: TRBD1 (6 bases). Trimming took 2 bases from V and 0 from J, leaving 17 bases between them. The CDR3 consists of 19 residues. Per the germline V gene, CDR1 is LGHNA and CDR2 is YSLEER. The CDR3 loop reads CASSQLPGTLASGANVLTF. The CDR3 DNA is TGCGCCAGCAGCCAACTTCCTGGGACACTCGCCTCTGGGGCCAACGTCCTGACTTTC.